This T cell receptor (beta chain) was documented in a study of T cell changes during pregnancy in multiple sclerosis. The repertoire was sequenced with immunoSEQ multiplex PCR; TCRdb's copy has only in-frame clones and lacks some. The sample has fewer than 60,000 clones, 90% seen once; the top ten hold 6% to 7.5%. The sample here was peripheral blood, taken in the third trimester of pregnancy. The clonotype originates from a female donor in good health, enrolled as a control in a pregnancy study.

The CDR3 region is CASSSGGGGTEAFF. The CDR3 DNA sequence: TGTGCCAGCAGCTCAGGGGGCGGCGGCACTGAAGCTTTCTTT. This chain uses TRBV7-8 with TRBJ1-1; 8 bases are a match to TRBD1. There are 14 residues in the CDR3. CDR1 and CDR2 from the germline V gene are SGHVS and FQNEAQ. The junction had 5 bases not matched to a gene; V was cut back by 4 bases and J by 4 bases.